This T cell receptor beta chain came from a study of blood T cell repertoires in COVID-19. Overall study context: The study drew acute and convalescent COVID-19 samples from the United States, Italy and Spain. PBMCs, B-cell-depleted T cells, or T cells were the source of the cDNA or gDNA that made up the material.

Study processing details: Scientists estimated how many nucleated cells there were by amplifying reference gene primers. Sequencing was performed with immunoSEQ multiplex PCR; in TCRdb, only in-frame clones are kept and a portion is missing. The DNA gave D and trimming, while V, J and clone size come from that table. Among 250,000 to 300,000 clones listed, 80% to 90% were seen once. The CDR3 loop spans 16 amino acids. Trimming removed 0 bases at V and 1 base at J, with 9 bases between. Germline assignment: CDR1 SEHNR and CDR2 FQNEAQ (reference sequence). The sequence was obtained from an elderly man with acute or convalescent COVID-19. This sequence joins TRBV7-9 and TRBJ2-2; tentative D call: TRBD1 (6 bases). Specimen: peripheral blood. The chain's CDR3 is CASSLAATGNTGELFF. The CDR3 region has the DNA TGTGCCAGCAGCTTAGCGGCGACAGGGAACACCGGGGAGCTGTTTTTT.